The clone carrying this T cell receptor beta chain was detected a few times. The antigen is unknown. This sample was taken from a study of response to subunit inactivated influenza vaccine. Overall study results and limits: Seasonal influenza vaccination, on each occasion, was suggested by the authors to recruit few new T cells.

MiXCR was run by TCRdb on the RT-PCR reads, yielding one entry per CDR3 protein. The sample yields over 300,000 distinct CDR3 sequences, around a fifth seen once. Trimming removed 0 bases from V and 2 bases from J, with 10 bases in between. This CDR3 has 15 amino acids. Germline V gene sequence: CDR1 SGHTA, CDR2 FQGNSA. The sequencing used PBMCs from blood, collected around 22 months after vaccination. The J gene is TRBJ1-1, the V gene TRBV7-2; no firm D call. The TCR was taken from a man between 50 and 75 years old who received an inactivated influenza vaccine. CDR3: CASSLAAGRNTEAFF. CDR3 coding DNA: TGTGCCAGCAGCTTAGCCGCAGGCCGAAACACTGAAGCTTTCTTT.